The 23 T cell receptor beta chains in this list originate from one sample, sequenced in a study of T cell responses to AZD1222 COVID-19 vaccine. Measured with immunoSEQ multiplex PCR; TCRdb has only the in-frame clones, and not every one. Found here are around 270,000 clones, almost 95% of them singletons; the top ten hold 0.5% to 0.65%. This material consisted of peripheral blood, taken 28 days after the second AZD1222 dose. Receptors were obtained from an adult who received the AZD1222 COVID-19 vaccine.

This sequence joins TRBV7-2 and TRBJ1-1, with no clear D. Germline CDR1 and CDR2: SGHTA and FQGNSA. The length of the CDR3 is 13 residues. V was trimmed by 5 bases and J by 0 bases, leaving 7 bases between them. The DNA of the CDR3 is TGTGCCAGCAGCGTACCAATGAACACTGAAGCTTTCTTT. This encodes CASSVPMNTEAFF.

V usage is TRBV30 and J usage is TRBJ1-2, with D possibly being TRBD1 (5 bases). This CDR3 has 13 amino acids. The V gene's germline CDR1 is GTSNPN and CDR2 SVGIG (reference sequence). V was trimmed by 2 bases and J by 4 bases, leaving 11 bases between them. The CDR3 DNA reads as TGTGCCTGGAGTCCCCAGGGAGGCTATGGCTACACCTTC. This gives the protein CAWSPQGGYGYTF.

V and J are TRBV5-8 and TRBJ2-2; 8 bases fit TRBD1. CDR1 is SGHTS, CDR2 YDEGEE, per germline. The CDR3 runs to 17 residues. The J segment lost 0 bases and the V segment lost 0 bases, leaving 4 bases of the junction unmatched. The CDR3 sequence: CASSLGTGPTNTGELFF. The DNA for the CDR3 is TGTGCCAGCAGCTTGGGGACAGGGCCGACGAACACCGGGGAGCTGTTTTTT. Filled out from reference TRBV5-8 and TRBJ2-2, the complete variable domain reads EAGVTQSPTHLIKTRGQQATLRCSPISGHTSVYWYQQALGLGLQFLLWYDEGEERNRGNFPPRFSGRQFPNYSSELNVNALELEDSALYLCASSLGTGPTNTGELFFGEGSRLTVL.

CDR3 coding DNA: TGTGCCAGCAGTCCAATCAACAGGGCCGGCTACACCTTC. Translation: CASSPINRAGYTF. This chain connects TRBV6-2 or TRBV6-3 to TRBJ1-2, with D perhaps TRBD1 (6 bases). CDR1 MNHEY and CDR2 SVGEGT come from the germline V gene. CDR3 length: 13 amino acids. V was shortened by 5 bases and J by 8 bases, with 15 bases between the two germline ends.

V is TRBV6-5 and J is TRBJ1-6; D unresolved. CDR1 and CDR2 from the germline V gene are MNHEY and SVGAGI. The CDR3 loop spans 12 amino acids. Between the trimmed V and J ends, which lost 3 bases and 7 bases, there was a span of 4 bases. CDR3 coding DNA: TGTGCCAGCAGTTATAAAAATTCACCCCTCCACTTT. The encoded protein is CASSYKNSPLHF.

The gene calls are TRBV18 and TRBJ1-3, with 7 bases fitting TRBD1. There are 15 residues in the CDR3. V lost 4 bases to trimming and J lost 4 bases; unmatched junction nucleotides: 7. Germline lookup yields CDR1 KGHSH and CDR2 LQKENI. CDR3 sequence reads: CASSLQGTSGNTIYF. CDR3 DNA: TGTGCCAGCTCACTACAGGGGACTTCAGGAAACACCATATATTTT.

The chain is built from TRBV21-1 and TRBJ1-6. TRBV21-1 is annotated as a pseudogene. The CDR3 extends over 14 amino acids. The chain's CDR3 is CASSLDRAGSPLHF. The CDR3 region has the DNA TGTGCCAGCAGCCTGGACCGGGCCGGTTCACCCCTCCACTTT.

CDR3 DNA sequence: TGTGCCAGCAGCTTTGGAGAGGGCACAGATACGCAGTATTTT. It is translated as CASSFGEGTDTQYF. This chain links TRBV5-4 with TRBJ2-3, with no clear D. Germline CDR1 is SGHNT and CDR2 is YYREEE (reference sequence). This CDR3 spans 14 amino acids. The V end was cut by 2 bases, the J end by 1 base, with 8 bases between.

The rearrangement links TRBV9 to TRBJ1-1; TRBD1 aligns across 11 bases. This CDR3 region has 15 residues. V lost 3 bases and J lost 7; bases outside the gene matches: 8. Germline CDR1 SGDLS, CDR2 YYNGEE. Written as DNA, the CDR3 is TGTGCCAGCAGCGCCGTCGGACAGGGGGCAAATGAAGCTTTCTTT. This sequence encodes CASSAVGQGANEAFF.

This clone appeared once. The rearrangement joins TRBV27 to TRBJ2-7, with D perhaps given as TRBD1 or TRBD2 (5 bases each). Trimming removed 2 bases from V and 1 base from J, with 9 bases in between. CDR3 length equals 14 residues. Germline V gene data show CDR1 as MNHEY and CDR2 as SMNVEV (reference sequence). This CDR3 reads CASSLQGPSYEQYF. CDR3 in DNA: TGTGCCAGCAGTTTACAGGGACCATCCTACGAGCAGTACTTC.

This chain links TRBV7-3 with TRBJ2-1; D gene unclear. The V and J ends lost 4 bases and 1 base respectively, with 11 bases between them. The V gene's germline CDR1 is SGHTA and CDR2 FQGTGA. The CDR3 is made up of 15 amino acids. CDR3 in DNA: TGTGCCAGCAGCTACGGGCCTGGATCCTACAATGAGCAGTTCTTC. It yields the protein CASSYGPGSYNEQFF.

The chain joins TRBV27 to TRBJ1-5; a weak D match, TRBD1 (5 bases). CDR3 length equals 14 residues. Trimming took off 6 bases at V and 0 bases at J, with 9 bases between the two ends. Germline V gene sequence: CDR1 MNHEY, CDR2 SMNVEV (reference sequence). CDR3 in amino acids: CASRQAPSNQPQHF. The CDR3 region has the DNA TGTGCCAGCAGACAGGCTCCTAGCAATCAGCCCCAGCATTTT.

The chain uses TRBV20-1 and TRBJ1-4, with D possibly matching TRBD1 (5 bases). Germline CDR1 reads DFQATT; CDR2 reads SNEGSKA (reference sequence). The CDR3 is 16 residues long. V lost 3 bases and J 2 bases, leaving 16 bases between the germline ends. The CDR3 nucleotides are TGCAGTGCTAGTTTGGCAGGGCTTGCGACTAATGAAAAACTGTTTTTT. It is translated as CSASLAGLATNEKLFF.

The chain is built from TRBV5-1 and TRBJ2-7, with a tentative D call TRBD1 (7 bases). V was pared by 1 base and J by 6 bases, with 20 bases between. This CDR3 spans 16 amino acids. Germline loops: CDR1 SGHRS, CDR2 YFSETQ. The CDR3 spells CASSLTLGAGGSEQYF. Written as DNA, the CDR3 is TGCGCCAGCAGCTTGACCCTCGGGGCAGGGGGGAGCGAGCAGTACTTC. The whole variable domain, filled in from reference TRBV5-1 and TRBJ2-7, reads KAGVTQTPRYLIKTRGQQVTLSCSPISGHRSVSWYQQTPGQGLQFLFEYFSETQRNKGNFPGRFSGRQFSNSRSEMNVSTLELGDSALYLCASSLTLGAGGSEQYFGPGTRLTVT.

This sequence joins TRBV19 and TRBJ2-7, with 9 positions matching TRBD1. V trimming: 4 bases; J trimming: 3 bases; junction bases outside the gene matches: 7. CDR1 and CDR2 (germline): LNHDA, SQIVND (reference sequence). The CDR3 has 15 residues. This CDR3 reads CASSNPGDRDYEQYF. The CDR3 bases are TGTGCCAGTAGTAACCCGGGGGACAGGGACTACGAGCAGTACTTC. The full variable domain, completed using reference TRBV19 and TRBJ2-7, is DGGITQSPKYLFRKEGQNVTLSCEQNLNHDAMYWYRQDPGQGLRLIYYSQIVNDFQKGDIAEGYSVSREKKESFPLTVTSAQKNPTAFYLCASSNPGDRDYEQYFGPGTRLTVT.

This chain connects TRBV4-3 to TRBJ1-1; no definite D call. The germline V and J ends were trimmed by 0 bases and 3 bases, with 5 bases remaining between them. Germline V CDR1 and CDR2: LGHNA, YSLEER. The CDR3 spans 13 residues. The CDR3 loop is CASSQDRDTEAFF. In DNA, the CDR3 is TGCGCCAGCAGCCAAGACAGAGACACTGAAGCTTTCTTT.

Only one count was recorded for this clone. The chain employs TRBV2 and TRBJ1-1; the match to TRBD1 covers 9 bases. The CDR3 is 12 amino acids. Trimming removed 6 bases from V and 9 bases from J; junction bases left unmatched: 5. CDR1 and CDR2 (germline): SNHLY, FYNNEI. The DNA of the CDR3 is TGTGCCAGCAGGGGGACAGGGTCTCAAGCTTTCTTT. Its translation: CASRGTGSQAFF.

The V and J genes are TRBV7-8 and TRBJ2-7; TRBD1 is a possible D gene (6 bases). Trimming shortened V by 5 bases and J by 3 bases, and 14 bases separated the two germline ends. CDR1 SGHVS and CDR2 FQNEAQ come from the germline V gene. The CDR3 is 14 residues long. The CDR3 nucleotides read TGTGCCAGCAGCCGAGAGACAGGACACTACGAGCAGTACTTC. It translates to CASSRETGHYEQYF. The variable domain in full, completed from reference TRBV7-8 and TRBJ2-7, reads GAGVSQSPRYKVAKRGQDVALRCDPISGHVSLFWYQQALGQGPEFLTYFQNEAQLDKSGLPSDRFFAERPEGSVSTLKIQRTQQEDSAVYLCASSRETGHYEQYFGPGTRLTVT.

The chain joins TRBV28 to TRBJ2-3; 13 nucleotides agree with TRBD2. The trim removed 2 bases at V and 8 bases at J, leaving 7 bases unmatched. The V gene's germline CDR1 is MDHEN and CDR2 SYDVKM. The CDR3 sequence is 16 residues long. The CDR3 DNA reads TGTGCCAGCAGTTTAGGGACTAGCGGGGCGCTAGTTACGCAGTATTTT. Protein product: CASSLGTSGALVTQYF.

V and J are TRBV6-8 and TRBJ2-1; 8 positions match TRBD2. Per germline, CDR1 MNHGY and CDR2 SAAAGT. V lost 6 bases, J lost 4 bases, and 8 bases stayed unmatched. The CDR3 is 15 amino acids. The CDR3 protein is CASRTSGSRYNEQFF. CDR3 bases: TGTGCCAGCAGGACGAGCGGGAGTCGGTACAATGAGCAGTTCTTC.

The rearrangement links TRBV3-1 (or the pseudogene TRBV3-2) to TRBJ2-1; D not certain. The germline V gene has CDR1 LGHDT and CDR2 YNNKEL (reference sequence). Trimming shortened V by 0 bases and J by 7 bases, and 7 bases separated the two germline ends. The CDR3 totals 13 residues. CDR3 sequence: CASSQDQGNEQFF. The CDR3 DNA follows: TGTGCCAGCAGCCAAGATCAAGGGAATGAGCAGTTCTTC.

The chain joins TRBV19 to TRBJ2-7; 8 bases match TRBD1. The CDR3 is 14 amino acids. From germline, CDR1 is LNHDA and CDR2 SQIVND (reference sequence). Trimming cost V 4 bases and J 4 bases; bases outside gene matches: 6. In DNA, the CDR3 is TGTGCCAGTAGTAAGTCCCAGGGGGCTTACGAGCAGTACTTC. Its protein is CASSKSQGAYEQYF.

V usage is TRBV28 and J usage is TRBJ1-6; possibly TRBD1 for D (5 bases). This CDR3 spans 12 amino acids. Germline values: CDR1 MDHEN, CDR2 SYDVKM. Trimming removed 7 bases from V and 11 bases from J, with 12 bases in between. CDR3: CASTLGGTPLHF. In nucleotides, the CDR3 is TGTGCCAGCACCCTGGGGGGGACACCCCTCCACTTT.